This T cell receptor beta chain stems from a study of radiotherapy plus CTLA-4 blockade in lung cancer. Study summary: Objective responses arose in about 17% of patients, and roughly 31% experienced disease control.

Notes on the study in general: Reports state that early shifts in blood T cell clones, with interferon-beta, best predicted response.

The assay was immunoSEQ multiplex PCR, and TCRdb's table has in-frame clones only and misses some. The data show roughly 80,000 clones, with roughly 70% seen just once and around 10% held by the top ten. As for this clone: The antigen remains undetermined.

Those patients who had chemo-refractory metastatic non-small-cell lung cancer were given focal radiation along with CTLA-4 blockade through ipilimumab. J lost 2 bases, V lost 5 bases, and 8 bases had no gene match. The CDR3 contains 17 residues. The germline gives CDR1 SGHAT, CDR2 FQNNGV. The clonotype comes from a human donor with non-small cell lung cancer whose response to radiotherapy plus ipilimumab could not be evaluated. V usage is TRBV11-2 and J usage is TRBJ2-3; TRBD2 aligns across 12 bases. The specimen was peripheral blood, collected from a patient treated with radiotherapy plus ipilimumab. CDR3 coding DNA: TGTGCCAGCAGCCCCAGGACTAGCGGGACCCTCACAGATACGCAGTATTTT. It yields the protein CASSPRTSGTLTDTQYF.